The 8 T cell receptor beta chains below come from one sample, sequenced in a study of beta chain features in type 1 diabetes. cDNA synthesis used the whole RNA isolate, giving expressed TCRB sequences. The data were produced by immunoSEQ multiplex PCR, yet TCRdb's version contains in-frame clones alone and is incomplete. The data contain approximately 140,000 clones, 9.5% to 10% of them seen just once; the ten biggest clones take up almost 0.65%. The sequencing input was central memory CD4+ T cells from blood. These receptors were obtained from a woman in her thirties or forties in good health.

This clone appeared a few times. J is TRBJ2-2 and V is TRBV13; D uncertain. Trimming took off 4 bases at V and 0 bases at J, with 6 bases between the two ends. CDR1 and CDR2 (germline): PRHDT, FYEKMQ (reference sequence). The CDR3 extends over 14 amino acids. The CDR3 is CASSSTSNTGELFF. The CDR3 nucleotides are TGTGCCAGCAGCTCCACTTCGAACACCGGGGAGCTGTTTTTT.

This clone has just a few counts. The genes are TRBV5-1 and TRBJ2-1, with unresolved D. Germline CDR1 is SGHRS and CDR2 is YFSETQ. V was pared by 0 bases and J by 6 bases, with 10 bases between. This CDR3 region has 14 residues. The DNA of the CDR3 is TGCGCCAGCAGCTTGGTGGGCTTATCCAATGAGCAGTTCTTC. Amino acid sequence: CASSLVGLSNEQFF.

J is TRBJ2-7 and V is TRBV27; the match to TRBD1 covers 10 bases. Looked up from germline, CDR1 is MNHEY and CDR2 is SMNVEV (reference sequence). CDR3 size: 14 residues. V gave up 6 bases and J gave up 2 bases; unmatched junction bases: 4. Here the CDR3 DNA reads TGTGCCAGCAGGGCGGGACAGGGGACCTACGAGCAGTACTTC. Translating gives CASRAGQGTYEQYF.

The chain couples TRBV18 to TRBJ2-3; D is perhaps TRBD1 (5 bases). V shed 5 bases and J shed 1 base, with 16 bases lying between them. This CDR3 is built from 16 residues. The germline V gene encodes CDR1 KGHSH and CDR2 LQKENI. CDR3 loop: CASSRYQGEGTDTQYF. CDR3 DNA: TGTGCCAGCTCAAGGTACCAGGGCGAAGGCACAGATACGCAGTATTTT.

There are a few counts of this clone. The rearrangement joins TRBV7-2 to TRBJ2-1, with 11 bases lining up with TRBD2. Germline V CDR1 and CDR2: SGHTA, FQGNSA. V was clipped by 3 bases and J by 4 bases; unmatched bases: 5. The CDR3 is 16 residues long. CDR3 amino acids: CASSFSGGATYNEQFF. CDR3 DNA sequence: TGTGCCAGCAGCTTTAGCGGGGGGGCCACTTACAATGAGCAGTTCTTC.

V usage is TRBV5-1 and J usage is TRBJ2-1; the D gene is possibly TRBD1 (5 bases). Looked up from germline, CDR1 is SGHRS and CDR2 is YFSETQ. The CDR3 is 16 residues long. The germline V and J ends were trimmed by 1 base and 7 bases, with 18 bases remaining between them. Here the CDR3 reads CASSLLSGQFWNEQFF. The CDR3, as DNA: TGCGCCAGCAGCTTGTTATCAGGGCAGTTTTGGAATGAGCAGTTCTTC.

The chain couples TRBV5-1 to TRBJ2-1; possibly TRBD1 for D (5 bases). Deletions cut 0 bases from V and 9 bases from J, with 7 bases between. From germline, CDR1 is SGHRS and CDR2 YFSETQ. The length of the CDR3 is 12 residues. For the CDR3, the DNA is TGCGCCAGCAGCTTGGAGGGGATTGAGCAGTTCTTC. This codes for CASSLEGIEQFF.

This clone was seen more than once but under ten times. The chain combines TRBV5-1 with TRBJ2-7, with a possible D match to TRBD1 (5 bases). CDR3 length: 13 residues. The V gene's germline CDR1 is SGHRS and CDR2 YFSETQ. Trimming pared 2 bases from V and 3 bases from J, leaving 9 bases between. CDR3 sequence reads: CASSFGHSYEQYF. The CDR3 DNA reads as TGCGCCAGCAGCTTCGGACACAGCTACGAGCAGTACTTC.